A single sample is the source of the 8 T cell receptor beta chains below, sequenced in a study of Graves' ophthalmopathy and Graves' hyperthyroidism. The sequenced template was RNA, covering the TCR beta CDR3 region. Scientists carried out first-round RT-PCR using HTBI primers and then a second-round multiplex PCR. TCRdb passed the multiplex PCR reads through MiXCR, listing each CDR3 protein once. The sample has approximately 1.2 million distinct CDR3 sequences, around a third seen once; the top ten hold around 10%. The sample was peripheral blood or thyroid tissue (not recorded which). These receptors all come from an adult man with Graves' hyperthyroidism.

The chain employs TRBV10-3 and TRBJ2-7; 12 bases map to TRBD1. The CDR3 is made up of 15 amino acids. The V segment lost 2 bases and the J segment 7 bases; nucleotides outside the gene matches: 6. Germline-derived CDR1 and CDR2 are ENHRY and SYGVKD. The CDR3 nucleotides are TGTGCCATCAGTGAGGAGGGACAGGGGGCGAGGGAGCAGTACTTC. This sequence encodes CAISEEGQGAREQYF.

Points on this clonotype: Being one base from a much bigger clone, this may be a read error. The rearrangement links TRBV20-1 to TRBJ1-5; D unresolved. Per the germline V gene, CDR1 is DFQATT and CDR2 is SNEGSKA (reference sequence). V was trimmed by 6 bases and J by 2 bases, leaving 20 bases between them. The CDR3 extends over 16 amino acids. The CDR3, as DNA: TGCAGTGCCTCCCACGCCCCCTCAGATGGCAATCAGCCCCAGCATTTT. This gives the protein CSASHAPSDGNQPQHF.

V usage is TRBV9 and J usage is TRBJ2-7; D possibly corresponds to TRBD1 (5 bases). Germline values: CDR1 SGDLS, CDR2 YYNGEE. The CDR3 covers 16 residues. V gave up 4 bases and J gave up 2 bases, with 19 bases separating them. Here the CDR3 DNA reads TGTGCCAGCAGCCAGATAACAAGGACAAGCCCCTACGAGCAGTACTTC. This codes for CASSQITRTSPYEQYF.

The CDR3 DNA sequence: TGTGCCAGCACGGGACTATTAGCCACCGGGGAGCAAGAGACCCAGTACTTC. This gives the protein CASTGLLATGEQETQYF. This sequence joins TRBV2 and TRBJ2-5; 7 bases are shared with TRBD2. Germline V CDR1 and CDR2: SNHLY, FYNNEI. The length of the CDR3 is 17 residues. The V segment lost 7 bases and the J segment 2 bases; nucleotides outside the gene matches: 16.

This clonotype has a handful of counts. The gene calls are TRBV30 and TRBJ1-4, with D possibly matching TRBD1 (5 bases). CDR1 GTSNPN and CDR2 SVGIG come from the germline V gene (reference sequence). This CDR3 is 14 amino acids long. Trimming took off 3 bases at V and 8 bases at J, with 16 bases between the two ends. In DNA form, the CDR3 reads TGTGCCTGGAGCTCGGGGCAGGGAAGCGAAAAACTGTTTTTT. Translating gives CAWSSGQGSEKLFF.

The sample holds many counts of this clonotype. The chain links TRBV28 to TRBJ1-3; weak D call: TRBD1 (6 bases). There are 16 residues in the CDR3. The ends were cut back, 1 base at V and 0 bases at J, with 10 bases in the middle. CDR1 is MDHEN and CDR2 is SYDVKM in the germline V gene. The CDR3 sequence is CASSLSLDSSGNTIYF. The CDR3 bases are TGTGCCAGCAGTTTATCCCTGGACAGCTCTGGAAACACCATATATTTT.

A note on this clonotype: A much bigger clone sits one base away, suggesting this may be a read error. The V call is TRBV5-1, the J call TRBJ2-7, with unresolved D. Germline CDR1 and CDR2: SGHRS and YFSETQ. The CDR3 covers 14 residues. CDR3: CASSPHPLGYEQYF. In DNA, the CDR3 is TGTGCCAGCAGCCCCCACCCCCTGGGCTACGAGCAGTACTTC.

V gene TRBV18 combines with J gene TRBJ1-4, with 7 bases identical to TRBD1. This CDR3 region has 12 residues. Trimming at V came to 6 bases and at J to 8 bases, leaving 3 bases not matched to a gene. The V gene's germline CDR1 is KGHSH and CDR2 LQKENI. CDR3 bases: TGTGCCAGCTCGACAGGGTTCGAAAAACTGTTTTTT. This gives the protein CASSTGFEKLFF.